Presented here are 19 T cell receptor beta chains from one specimen sequenced in a study of graft-versus-host responses after intestinal transplantation. TCRdb keeps only in-frame clones here, not all; method: immunoSEQ multiplex PCR. The table lists about 96,000 clones, 92% of them singletons. No antigen is known for these receptors. The material sequenced was unstimulated CD4+ T cells sorted from spleen or lymph node cells, taken before intestinal transplant. The receptors stem from a human donor who received an intestinal transplant.

On this clone itself: In the same sample, other DNA sequences code for this CDR3. V and J are TRBV5-1 and TRBJ2-3; TRBD2 aligns across 7 bases. V was pared by 0 bases and J by 3 bases, with 4 bases of the junction left unmatched. CDR3 length: 15 residues. Per germline, CDR1 SGHRS and CDR2 YFSETQ. CDR3 amino acids: CASSLGGSGTDTQYF. The CDR3, as DNA: TGCGCCAGCAGCTTGGGCGGGAGTGGAACAGATACGCAGTATTTT.

The rearrangement links TRBV30 to TRBJ1-3, with D perhaps matching TRBD1 (5 bases). The V gene's germline CDR1 is GTSNPN and CDR2 SVGIG (reference sequence). This CDR3 comprises 15 residues. V dropped 3 bases and J dropped 4 bases, with 16 bases sitting between them. The CDR3, as DNA: TGTGCCTGGAGCTCCTACCAGGGTGCAGGAAACACCATATATTTT. Amino acids: CAWSSYQGAGNTIYF. Full variable domain (remainder filled in from reference TRBV30 and TRBJ1-3): SQTIHQWPATLVQPVGSPLSLECTVEGTSNPNLYWYRQAAGRGLQLLFYSVGIGQISSEVPQNLSASRPQDRQFILSSKKLLLSDSGFYLCAWSSYQGAGNTIYFGEGSWLTVV.

This clone was recorded once. This chain uses TRBV19 with TRBJ1-6; 9 bases fit TRBD1. V was pared by 4 bases and J by 6 bases, with 4 bases of the junction left unmatched. The V gene's germline CDR1 is LNHDA and CDR2 SQIVND (reference sequence). CDR3 size: 15 residues. The CDR3 sequence: CASSRGGQGNSPLHF. CDR3 in DNA: TGTGCCAGTAGTAGGGGGGGACAGGGTAATTCACCCCTCCACTTT.

A note on this clone: The same CDR3 arises from other DNA sequences in this sample as well. The chain joins TRBV5-7 to TRBJ2-5, with TRBD2 matching 11 bases. TRBV5-7 is placed among ORFs of uncertain function. This CDR3 has 19 residues. J gave up 2 bases and V 7 bases, and 19 bases lay outside the gene matches. In DNA, the CDR3 is TGTGCCAGCGCCCCTGTTAGGTATAGCGGGGGGGCAAGGCAAGAGACCCAGTACTTC. This gives the protein CASAPVRYSGGARQETQYF.

With respect to this clone: Within the sample, other DNA sequences also encode this same CDR3. This rearrangement joins TRBV5-1 to TRBJ2-7, with 7 bases fitting TRBD1. The CDR3 consists of 14 residues. Germline V gives CDR1 SGHRS, CDR2 YFSETQ. V gave up 0 bases and J gave up 0 bases; unmatched junction bases: 0. For the CDR3, the DNA is TGCGCCAGCAGCTTGGGACAGGGCTCCTACGAGCAGTACTTC. As protein: CASSLGQGSYEQYF.

For this clone: Germline and junction disagree at one end, which may indicate a read error. The gene calls are TRBV30 and TRBJ1-6; tentative D call: TRBD1 (6 bases). Germline V gene lookup returns CDR1 GTSNPN and CDR2 SVGIG (reference sequence). The CDR3 extends over 15 amino acids. CDR3 DNA: TGTGCCTGGAGTGTAAAAATCCCGAGGGGGACCCAGTTTTACTTT. Translation gives CAWSVKIPRGTQFYF.

The chain has TRBV28 and TRBJ1-2, with 7 positions matching TRBD1. The length of the CDR3 is 16 residues. J lost 0 bases, V lost 6 bases, and 10 bases had no gene match. Looked up from germline, CDR1 is MDHEN and CDR2 is SYDVKM. CDR3 amino acids: CASRTQTGIPNYGYTF. The DNA for the CDR3 is TGTGCCAGCAGAACTCAGACAGGGATTCCTAACTATGGCTACACCTTC.

The rearrangement uses TRBV10-3 and TRBJ1-2, with D unresolved. The CDR3 is 13 amino acids. V shed 6 bases and J shed 3 bases, with 11 bases lying between them. CDR1 is ENHRY and CDR2 is SYGVKD in the germline V gene. This chain's CDR3 is CAISAQEDYGYTF. CDR3 nucleotide sequence: TGTGCCATCAGCGCCCAGGAGGACTATGGCTACACCTTC.

V and J are TRBV5-1 and TRBJ2-3; tentative D call: TRBD1 (6 bases). CDR1 and CDR2 from the germline V gene are SGHRS and YFSETQ. The CDR3 is 16 amino acids. V lost 0 bases to trimming and J lost 0 bases, with 11 bases between them. The CDR3 coding sequence is TGCGCCAGCAGCTTGGCTCCCCAGGGGAGCACAGATACGCAGTATTTT. The encoded protein is CASSLAPQGSTDTQYF.

The chain couples TRBV4-1 to TRBJ2-2; TRBD1 is a possible D gene (6 bases). The V gene's germline CDR1 is MGHRA and CDR2 YSYEKL. V lost 1 base and J 6 bases, leaving 15 bases between the germline ends. The CDR3 contains 16 residues. CDR3 sequence: CASSQGPQGHAGELFF. The CDR3 region has the DNA TGCGCCAGCAGCCAAGGTCCACAGGGTCATGCCGGGGAGCTGTTTTTT.

The chain recombines TRBV6-6 with TRBJ1-2, with 7 bases lining up with TRBD1. This CDR3 spans 15 amino acids. With 2 bases clipped from V and 6 bases from J, the junction kept 9 bases outside the gene matches. CDR1 MNHNY and CDR2 SVGAGI come from the germline V gene (reference sequence). The CDR3 nucleotides are TGTGCCAGCAGTTACGCCCTAGGCAGGGGGGATGGCTACACCTTC. Translation gives CASSYALGRGDGYTF.

The chain employs TRBV6-1 and TRBJ1-1, with 9 bases lining up with TRBD1. This CDR3 contains 13 residues. The germline CDR1 and CDR2 sequences are MNHNS and SASEGT. With V trimmed by 8 bases and J by 5 bases, 6 bases remained unmatched. This CDR3 reads CASLGQGQTEAFF. CDR3 sequence (DNA): TGTGCCAGCTTGGGACAGGGACAAACTGAAGCTTTCTTT.

This chain joins TRBV7-9 and TRBJ1-5; a weak D match, TRBD1 (5 bases). The V gene lost 5 bases and the J gene lost 1 base, with 12 bases spanning the gap. The CDR3 runs to 15 residues. Germline CDR1 and CDR2: SEHNR and FQNEAQ (reference sequence). The CDR3 coding sequence is TGTGCCAGCAGCCGTGGGGCACCCAGCAATCAGCCCCAGCATTTT. Amino acid sequence: CASSRGAPSNQPQHF.

The V call is TRBV6-1, the J call TRBJ1-5; 7 bases align to TRBD1. The CDR3 contains 13 residues. The trim removed 7 bases at V and 5 bases at J, leaving 5 bases unmatched. CDR1 and CDR2 (germline): MNHNS, SASEGT. DNA for the CDR3: TGTGCCAGCAAAGACAGGGTGGATCAGCCCCAGCATTTT. It specifies CASKDRVDQPQHF.

The CDR3 sequence: CAWNRGRGTEAFF. The CDR3, as DNA: TGTGCCTGGAACAGGGGGCGGGGGACTGAAGCTTTCTTT. V usage is TRBV30 and J usage is TRBJ1-1, with 9 positions matching TRBD1. The CDR3 has 13 residues. V dropped 4 bases and J dropped 5; count of bases not matched to a gene: 5. Per germline, CDR1 GTSNPN and CDR2 SVGIG (reference sequence). Full variable domain (missing parts from reference TRBV30 and TRBJ1-1): SQTIHQWPATLVQPVGSPLSLECTVEGTSNPNLYWYRQAAGRGLQLLFYSVGIGQISSEVPQNLSASRPQDRQFILSSKKLLLSDSGFYLCAWNRGRGTEAFFGQGTRLTVV.

The V call is TRBV5-4, the J call TRBJ2-1; TRBD2 is a possible D gene (6 bases). This CDR3 spans 14 amino acids. Germline V gene data show CDR1 as SGHNT and CDR2 as YYREEE (reference sequence). Trimming took 5 bases from V and 4 from J, leaving 13 bases between them. The CDR3 sequence is CASRGGSGYNEQFF. The DNA for the CDR3 is TGTGCCAGCAGGGGGGGATCGGGGTACAATGAGCAGTTCTTC.

The V call is TRBV4-3, the J call TRBJ1-2; D possibly corresponds to TRBD1 (6 bases). This CDR3 contains 17 residues. Trimming shortened V by 0 bases and J by 4 bases, and 18 bases separated the two germline ends. The germline V gene has CDR1 LGHNA and CDR2 YSLEER. Here the CDR3 reads CASSQDGQTPPSYGYTF. CDR3 bases: TGCGCCAGCAGCCAAGATGGACAGACTCCACCGAGCTATGGCTACACCTTC.

V is TRBV7-9 and J is TRBJ2-2; 7 nucleotides line up with TRBD2. V lost 6 bases, J lost 3 bases, and 4 bases stayed unmatched. The CDR3 loop spans 14 amino acids. Germline V gene sequence: CDR1 SEHNR, CDR2 FQNEAQ (reference sequence). The CDR3, as DNA: TGTGCCAGCAGTGGGGACTATGACACCGGGGAGCTGTTTTTT. This gives the protein CASSGDYDTGELFF.

The chain employs TRBV5-1 and TRBJ1-2; TRBD1 aligns across 8 bases. V dropped 0 bases and J dropped 4; count of bases not matched to a gene: 5. CDR1 and CDR2 from the germline V gene are SGHRS and YFSETQ. This CDR3 spans 15 amino acids. In nucleotides, the CDR3 is TGCGCCAGCAGCTTGGGGTCGGGACAGGTCTATGGCTACACCTTC. It is translated as CASSLGSGQVYGYTF.